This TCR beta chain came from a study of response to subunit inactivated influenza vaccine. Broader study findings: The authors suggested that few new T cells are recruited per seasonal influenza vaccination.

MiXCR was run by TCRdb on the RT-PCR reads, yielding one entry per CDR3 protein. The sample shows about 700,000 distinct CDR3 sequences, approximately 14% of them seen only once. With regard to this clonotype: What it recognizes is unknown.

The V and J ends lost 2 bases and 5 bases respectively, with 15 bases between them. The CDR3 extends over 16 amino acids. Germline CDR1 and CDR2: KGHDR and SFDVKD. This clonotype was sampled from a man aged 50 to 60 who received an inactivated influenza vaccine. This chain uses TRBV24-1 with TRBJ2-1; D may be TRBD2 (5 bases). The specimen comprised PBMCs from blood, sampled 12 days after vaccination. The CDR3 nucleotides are TGTGCCACCAGTGATTCCCCGTCGGGATCCGACAATGAGCAGTTCTTC. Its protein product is CATSDSPSGSDNEQFF.